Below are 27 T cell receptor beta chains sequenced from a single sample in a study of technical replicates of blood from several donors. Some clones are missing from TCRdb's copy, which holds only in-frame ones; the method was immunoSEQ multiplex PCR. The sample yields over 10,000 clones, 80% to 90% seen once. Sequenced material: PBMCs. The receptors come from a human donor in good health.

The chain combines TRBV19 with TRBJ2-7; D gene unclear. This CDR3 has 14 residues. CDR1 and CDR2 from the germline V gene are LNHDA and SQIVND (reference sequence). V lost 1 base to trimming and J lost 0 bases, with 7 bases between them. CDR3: CASSIGGSSYEQYF. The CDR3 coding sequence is TGTGCCAGTAGTATAGGAGGTTCCTCCTACGAGCAGTACTTC.

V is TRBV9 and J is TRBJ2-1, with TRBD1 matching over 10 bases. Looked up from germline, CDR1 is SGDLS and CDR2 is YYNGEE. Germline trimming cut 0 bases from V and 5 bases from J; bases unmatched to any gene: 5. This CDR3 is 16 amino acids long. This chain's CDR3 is CASSVDWDRGNNEQFF. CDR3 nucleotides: TGTGCCAGCAGCGTAGACTGGGACAGGGGTAACAATGAGCAGTTCTTC.

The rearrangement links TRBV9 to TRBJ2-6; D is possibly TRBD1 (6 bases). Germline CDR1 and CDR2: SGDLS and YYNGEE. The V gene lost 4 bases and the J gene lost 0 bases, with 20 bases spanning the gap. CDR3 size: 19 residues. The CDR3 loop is CASSIRDTRKDSGANVLTF. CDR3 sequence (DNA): TGTGCCAGCAGCATCCGGGACACTAGAAAAGACTCTGGGGCCAACGTCCTGACTTTC.

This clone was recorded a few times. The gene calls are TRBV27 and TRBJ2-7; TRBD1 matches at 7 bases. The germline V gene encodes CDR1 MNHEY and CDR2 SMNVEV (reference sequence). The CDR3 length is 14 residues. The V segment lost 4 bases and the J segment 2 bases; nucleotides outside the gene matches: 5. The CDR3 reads CASSSMGQPYEQYF. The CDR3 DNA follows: TGTGCCAGCAGTTCAATGGGACAGCCCTACGAGCAGTACTTC.

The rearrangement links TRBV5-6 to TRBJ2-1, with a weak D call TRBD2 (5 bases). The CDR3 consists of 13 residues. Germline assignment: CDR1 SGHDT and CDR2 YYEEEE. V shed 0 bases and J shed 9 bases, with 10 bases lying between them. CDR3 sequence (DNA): TGTGCCAGCAGCTTGGTCGGGATGAGTGAGCAGTTCTTC. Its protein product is CASSLVGMSEQFF.

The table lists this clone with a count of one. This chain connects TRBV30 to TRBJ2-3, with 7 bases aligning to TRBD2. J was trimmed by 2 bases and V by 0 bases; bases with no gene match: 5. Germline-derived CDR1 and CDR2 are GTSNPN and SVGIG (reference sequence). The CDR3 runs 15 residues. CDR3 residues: CAWSVGGGPTDTQYF. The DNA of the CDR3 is TGTGCCTGGAGTGTGGGGGGAGGGCCCACAGATACGCAGTATTTT.

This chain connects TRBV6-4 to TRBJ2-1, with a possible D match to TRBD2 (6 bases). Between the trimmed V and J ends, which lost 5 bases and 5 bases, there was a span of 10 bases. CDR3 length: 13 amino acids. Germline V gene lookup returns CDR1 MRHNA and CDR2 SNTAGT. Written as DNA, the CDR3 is TGTGCCAGCAGTTCCGGGACTCACAATGAGCAGTTCTTC. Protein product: CASSSGTHNEQFF.

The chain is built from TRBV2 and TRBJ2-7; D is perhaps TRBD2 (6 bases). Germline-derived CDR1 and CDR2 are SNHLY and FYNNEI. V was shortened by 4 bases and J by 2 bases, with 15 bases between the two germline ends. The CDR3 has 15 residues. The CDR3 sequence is CASSGLGEVTYEQYF. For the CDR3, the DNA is TGTGCCAGCAGTGGATTGGGGGAGGTCACCTACGAGCAGTACTTC.

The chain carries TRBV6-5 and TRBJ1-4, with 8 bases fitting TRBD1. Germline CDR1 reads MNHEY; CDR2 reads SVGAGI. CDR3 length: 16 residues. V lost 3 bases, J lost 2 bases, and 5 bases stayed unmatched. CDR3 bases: TGTGCCAGCAGTTATAGGACAGGGAGGACTAATGAAAAACTGTTTTTT. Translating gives CASSYRTGRTNEKLFF.

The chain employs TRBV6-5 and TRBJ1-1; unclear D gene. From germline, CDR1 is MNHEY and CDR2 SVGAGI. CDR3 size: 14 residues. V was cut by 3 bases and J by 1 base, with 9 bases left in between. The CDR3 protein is CASSYEAANTEAFF. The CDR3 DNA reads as TGTGCCAGCAGTTATGAGGCGGCGAACACTGAAGCTTTCTTT.

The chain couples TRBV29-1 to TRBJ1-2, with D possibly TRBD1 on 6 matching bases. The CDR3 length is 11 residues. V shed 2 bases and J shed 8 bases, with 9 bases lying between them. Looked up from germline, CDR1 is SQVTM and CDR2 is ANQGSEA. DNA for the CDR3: TGCAGCGTTGAACAGGGGCCCGGCTACACCTTC. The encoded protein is CSVEQGPGYTF.

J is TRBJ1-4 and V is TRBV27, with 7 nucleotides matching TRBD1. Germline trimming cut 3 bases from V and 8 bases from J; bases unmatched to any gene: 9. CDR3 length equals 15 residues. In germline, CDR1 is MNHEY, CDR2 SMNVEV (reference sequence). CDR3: CASSFGAGGKEKLFF. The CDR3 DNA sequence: TGTGCCAGCAGTTTTGGGGCAGGGGGGAAGGAAAAACTGTTTTTT.

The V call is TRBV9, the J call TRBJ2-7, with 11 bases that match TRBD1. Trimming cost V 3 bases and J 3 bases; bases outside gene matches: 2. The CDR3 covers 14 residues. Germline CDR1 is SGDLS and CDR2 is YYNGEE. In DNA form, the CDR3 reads TGTGCCAGCAGCGCCGGGACAGGGGGCTACGAGCAGTACTTC. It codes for CASSAGTGGYEQYF.

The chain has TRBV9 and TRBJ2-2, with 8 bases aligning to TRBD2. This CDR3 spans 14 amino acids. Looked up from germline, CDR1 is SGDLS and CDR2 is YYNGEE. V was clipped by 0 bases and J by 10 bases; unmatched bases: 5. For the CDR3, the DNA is TGTGCCAGCAGCGTAGCGGGACTAGGGTTGGAGCTGTTTTTT. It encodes CASSVAGLGLELFF.

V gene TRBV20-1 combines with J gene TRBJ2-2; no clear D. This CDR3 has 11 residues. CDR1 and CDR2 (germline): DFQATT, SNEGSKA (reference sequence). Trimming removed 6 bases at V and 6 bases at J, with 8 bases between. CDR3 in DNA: TGCAGTGCCCAACCAGCCGGGGAGCTGTTTTTT. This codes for CSAQPAGELFF.

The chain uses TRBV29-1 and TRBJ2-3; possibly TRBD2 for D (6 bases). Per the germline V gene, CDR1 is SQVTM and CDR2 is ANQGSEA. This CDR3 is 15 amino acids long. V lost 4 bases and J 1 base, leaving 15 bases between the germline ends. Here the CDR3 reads CSVARSAGRTDTQYF. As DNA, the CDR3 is TGCAGCGTTGCCCGGAGCGCGGGACGCACAGATACGCAGTATTTT.

In nucleotides, the CDR3 is TGTGCCTCCGGAGCGGGAGTCCAAGAGACCCAGTACTTC. Its translation: CASGAGVQETQYF. The chain joins TRBV10-3 to TRBJ2-5, with TRBD2 matching over 8 bases. The ends lost 11 bases at V and 1 base at J; junction bases unmatched: 6. CDR1 is ENHRY and CDR2 is SYGVKD in the germline V gene. The CDR3 runs 13 residues.

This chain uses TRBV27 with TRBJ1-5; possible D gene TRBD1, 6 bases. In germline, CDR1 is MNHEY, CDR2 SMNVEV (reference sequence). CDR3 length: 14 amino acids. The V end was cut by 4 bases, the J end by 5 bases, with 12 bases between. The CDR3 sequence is CASSSGQWDQPQHF. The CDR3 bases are TGTGCCAGCAGTTCCGGACAGTGGGATCAGCCCCAGCATTTT.

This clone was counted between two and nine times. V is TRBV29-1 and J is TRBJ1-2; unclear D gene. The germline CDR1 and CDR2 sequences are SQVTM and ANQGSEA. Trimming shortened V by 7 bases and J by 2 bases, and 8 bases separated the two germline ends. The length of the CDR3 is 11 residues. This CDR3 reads CSGLENYGYTF. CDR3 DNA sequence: TGCAGCGGACTCGAAAACTATGGCTACACCTTC.

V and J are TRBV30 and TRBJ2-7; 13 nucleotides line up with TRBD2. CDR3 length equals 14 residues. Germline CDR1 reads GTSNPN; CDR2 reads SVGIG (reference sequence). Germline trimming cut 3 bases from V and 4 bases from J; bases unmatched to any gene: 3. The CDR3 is CAWRGTSGAYEQYF. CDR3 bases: TGTGCCTGGAGAGGGACTAGCGGGGCTTACGAGCAGTACTTC.

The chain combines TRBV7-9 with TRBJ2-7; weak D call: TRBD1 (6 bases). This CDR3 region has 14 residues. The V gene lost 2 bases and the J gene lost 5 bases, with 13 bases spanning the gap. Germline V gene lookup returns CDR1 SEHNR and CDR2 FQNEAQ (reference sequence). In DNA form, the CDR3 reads TGTGCCAGCAGCTTATCCCAGGGGAGCCACGAGCAGTACTTC. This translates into CASSLSQGSHEQYF. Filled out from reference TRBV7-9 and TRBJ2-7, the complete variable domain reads DTGVSQNPRHKITKRGQNVTFRCDPISEHNRLYWYRQTLGQGPEFLTYFQNEAQLEKSRLLSDRFSAERPKGSFSTLEIQRTEQGDSAMYLCASSLSQGSHEQYFGPGTRLTVT.

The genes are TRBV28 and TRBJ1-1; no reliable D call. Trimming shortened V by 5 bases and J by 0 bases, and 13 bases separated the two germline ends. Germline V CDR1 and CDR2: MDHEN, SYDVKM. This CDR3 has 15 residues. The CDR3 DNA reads TGTGCCAGCAGTCCCCTGCAGATCATGAACACTGAAGCTTTCTTT. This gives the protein CASSPLQIMNTEAFF. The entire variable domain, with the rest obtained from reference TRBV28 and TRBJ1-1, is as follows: DVKVTQSSRYLVKRTGEKVFLECVQDMDHENMFWYRQDPGLGLRLIYFSYDVKMKEKGDIPEGYSVSREKKERFSLILESASTNQTSMYLCASSPLQIMNTEAFFGQGTRLTVV.

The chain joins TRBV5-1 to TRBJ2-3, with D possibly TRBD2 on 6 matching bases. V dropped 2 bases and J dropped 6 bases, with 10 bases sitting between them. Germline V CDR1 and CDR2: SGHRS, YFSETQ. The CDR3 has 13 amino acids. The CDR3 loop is CASSFPGEDTQYF. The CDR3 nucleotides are TGCGCCAGCAGCTTTCCGGGAGAGGATACGCAGTATTTT.

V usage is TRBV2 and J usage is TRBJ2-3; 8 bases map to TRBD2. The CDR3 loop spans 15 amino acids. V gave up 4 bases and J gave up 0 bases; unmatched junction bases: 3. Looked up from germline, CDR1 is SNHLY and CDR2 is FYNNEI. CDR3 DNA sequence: TGTGCCAGCAGTGGTAGCGGGGTTAGCACAGATACGCAGTATTTT. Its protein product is CASSGSGVSTDTQYF.

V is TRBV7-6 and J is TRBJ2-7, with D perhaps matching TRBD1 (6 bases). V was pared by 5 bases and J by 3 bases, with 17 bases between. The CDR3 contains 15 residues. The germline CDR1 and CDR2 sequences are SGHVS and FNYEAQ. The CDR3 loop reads CASSPIGTPDYEQYF. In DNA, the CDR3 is TGTGCCAGCAGCCCGATCGGGACACCAGACTACGAGCAGTACTTC.

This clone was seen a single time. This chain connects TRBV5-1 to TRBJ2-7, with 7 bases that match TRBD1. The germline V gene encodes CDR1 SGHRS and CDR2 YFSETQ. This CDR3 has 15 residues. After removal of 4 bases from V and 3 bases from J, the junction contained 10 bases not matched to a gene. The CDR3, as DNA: TGCGCCAGCAGCATAACCGGGACAGCTGACTACGAGCAGTACTTC. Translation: CASSITGTADYEQYF.

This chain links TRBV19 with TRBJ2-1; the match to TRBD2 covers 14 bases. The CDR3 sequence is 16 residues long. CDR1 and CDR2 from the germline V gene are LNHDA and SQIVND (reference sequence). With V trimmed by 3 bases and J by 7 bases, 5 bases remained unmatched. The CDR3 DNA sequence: TGTGCCAGTAGTATGCGGGGACTAGCGGGAGTGAATGAGCAGTTCTTC. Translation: CASSMRGLAGVNEQFF. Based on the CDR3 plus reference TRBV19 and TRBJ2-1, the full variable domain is DGGITQSPKYLFRKEGQNVTLSCEQNLNHDAMYWYRQDPGQGLRLIYYSQIVNDFQKGDIAEGYSVSREKKESFPLTVTSAQKNPTAFYLCASSMRGLAGVNEQFFGPGTRLTVL.